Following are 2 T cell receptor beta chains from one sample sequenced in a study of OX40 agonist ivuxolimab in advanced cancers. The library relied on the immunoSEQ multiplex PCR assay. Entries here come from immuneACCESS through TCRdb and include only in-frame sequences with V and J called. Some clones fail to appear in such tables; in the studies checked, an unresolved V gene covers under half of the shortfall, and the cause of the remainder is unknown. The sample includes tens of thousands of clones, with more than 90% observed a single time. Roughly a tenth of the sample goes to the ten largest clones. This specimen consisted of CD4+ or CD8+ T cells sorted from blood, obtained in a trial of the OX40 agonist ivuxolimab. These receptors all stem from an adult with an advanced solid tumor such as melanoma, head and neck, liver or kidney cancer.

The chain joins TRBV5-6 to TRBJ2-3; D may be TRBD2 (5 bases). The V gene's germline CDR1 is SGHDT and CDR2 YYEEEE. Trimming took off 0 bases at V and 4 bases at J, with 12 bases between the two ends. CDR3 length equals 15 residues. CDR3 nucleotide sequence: TGTGCCAGCAGCTTGGGCCTAGCTATCGCAGATACGCAGTATTTT. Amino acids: CASSLGLAIADTQYF. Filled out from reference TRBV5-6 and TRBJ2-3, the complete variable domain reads DAGVTQSPTHLIKTRGQQVTLRCSPKSGHDTVSWYQQALGQGPQFIFQYYEEEERQRGNFPDRFSGHQFPNYSSELNVNALLLGDSALYLCASSLGLAIADTQYFGPGTRLTVL.

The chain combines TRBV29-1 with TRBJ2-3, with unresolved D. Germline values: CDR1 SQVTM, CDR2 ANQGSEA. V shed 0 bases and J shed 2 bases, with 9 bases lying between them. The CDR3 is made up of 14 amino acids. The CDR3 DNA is TGCAGCGTTGAAGATGGGGTCTTCACAGATACGCAGTATTTT. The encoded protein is CSVEDGVFTDTQYF.